Listed below are T cell receptor beta chains from one sample, sequenced in a study of T cell repertoires in cytomegalovirus infection. TCRdb used MiXCR to reprocess the reads, holding one entry per CDR3 protein. Of 300,000 to 400,000 distinct CDR3 sequences listed, over 7.5% are singletons. Sequencing was carried out using PBMCs. These receptors originate from a human donor in good health (CMV status not recorded). Some clones in this sample may be carry-over from other donors' samples. Both conserved end residues are part of each CDR3. The D gene is left open where the match is weak. Clone size is shown for a subset of rows, as once, few, many or a class of expanded clone.

abundance	j_gene	d_gene	v_gene	CDR3nt	CDR3aa
NA	TRBJ1-2	TRBD1	TRBV4-3	TGCGCCAGCAGCCCAACAGGGCAGGGGGATAACTATGGCTACACCTTC	CASSPTGQGDNYGYTF
few	TRBJ2-2	NA	TRBV12-3/TRBV12-4	TGTGCCAGCAGTTTACACATCAACACCGGGGAGCTGTTTTTT	CASSLHINTGELFF
many	TRBJ2-5	TRBD2	TRBV7-6	TGTGCCAGCGGAGGGGAGGGCCGAGAGACCCAGTACTTC	CASGGEGRETQYF
NA	TRBJ2-3	TRBD2	TRBV2	TGTGCCAGCAGTGAAGCAGTAGCGGGAGCGACCATGTATACGCAGTATTTT	CASSEAVAGATMYTQYF
few	TRBJ1-2	NA	TRBV12-3/TRBV12-4	TGTGCCAGCAGTTTAGGGACCAATCCCCCCTATGGCTACACCTTC	CASSLGTNPPYGYTF
few	TRBJ1-2	NA	TRBV6-6	TGTGCCAGCAGTTACTCGGAGAGTTATGGCTACACCTTC	CASSYSESYGYTF
many	TRBJ1-6	TRBD1	TRBV7-3	TGTGCCAGCCGGACAGGGTTGAATAATTCACCCCTCCACTTT	CASRTGLNNSPLHF
NA	TRBJ2-5	TRBD1	TRBV7-3	TGTGCCAGCAGCTTAACGAGGGACAGACAAGAGACCCAGTACTTC	CASSLTRDRQETQYF
many	TRBJ2-1	NA	TRBV7-6	TGTGCCAGCAGCTTAAAACTAGAGGTCGGTGAGCAGTTCTTC	CASSLKLEVGEQFF
NA	TRBJ2-3	TRBD2	TRBV20-1	TGCAGTGCCAGCAGCACCAGGACTAGCGGGGGTGGGGATACGCAGTATTTT	CSASSTRTSGGGDTQYF
many	TRBJ1-5	NA	TRBV7-2	TGTGCCAGCAGCTTAGGCCACCAGCCCCAGCATTTT	CASSLGHQPQHF
few	TRBJ1-1	TRBD1	TRBV7-9	TGTGCCAGCAGGCCGACAGGGGACAGCCGTGAAGCTTTCTTT	CASRPTGDSREAFF
NA	TRBJ2-7	TRBD1	TRBV25-1	TGTGCCAGCAGTGGCTGGACAGGTTCCTACGAGCAGTACTTC	CASSGWTGSYEQYF
NA	TRBJ1-2	TRBD1	TRBV27	TGTGCCAGCAGTTCTGCGGCCGGGACAGGGAAAAGTGGCTACACCTTC	CASSSAAGTGKSGYTF
few	TRBJ2-2	TRBD2	TRBV9	TGTGCCAGCACCCGGACTAGCGGTTCCGGGGAGCTGTTTTTT	CASTRTSGSGELFF
many	TRBJ1-5	TRBD1	TRBV6-1	TGTGCCAGTAGTCGGGTAGGGGGCAGGGGCAATCAGCCCCAGCATTTT	CASSRVGGRGNQPQHF
NA	TRBJ2-5	TRBD2	TRBV6-2/TRBV6-3	TGTGCCAGCAGCTACGCCGGGACTAGCATTGAGACCCAGTACTTC	CASSYAGTSIETQYF
few	TRBJ2-3	TRBD2	TRBV6-2/TRBV6-3	TGTGCCAGCAGTGCAAGCGGGAGGGCCGTAGATACGCAGTATTTT	CASSASGRAVDTQYF
many	TRBJ1-1	NA	TRBV7-2	TGTGCCAGCAGCTTAGGCCCCTCTGGGGCTGAAGCTTTCTTT	CASSLGPSGAEAFF
many	TRBJ1-2	TRBD1	TRBV15	TGTGCCACCAGCAGACCTATGACAGGGAGTTATGGCTACACCTTC	CATSRPMTGSYGYTF
NA	TRBJ1-2	NA	TRBV7-6	TGTGCCAGCAGGATAGGTCCGGGCTACTCAAGCCGGGGCTACACCTTC	CASRIGPGYSSRGYTF
NA	TRBJ1-1	NA	TRBV7-9	TGTGCCAGCAGCTTTACCCAGGGGAGAAGGTCTGAAGCTTTCTTT	CASSFTQGRRSEAFF
few	TRBJ2-3	NA	TRBV5-3	TGTGCCAGCAGCTCGGGACTCCTCATCGGCGCAGATACGCAGTATTTT	CASSSGLLIGADTQYF
NA	TRBJ2-5	NA	TRBV7-6	TGTGCCAGCGGGACTCAAAATAGGGGTCCGCGGTATCCCCAGTACTTC	CASGTQNRGPRYPQYF
many	TRBJ2-7	TRBD1	TRBV28	TGTGCCAGCAGTTTACCCCGGGACAGCCTTACGAAGGGGGAGCAGTACTTC	CASSLPRDSLTKGEQYF
NA	TRBJ2-1	NA	TRBV6-2/TRBV6-3	TGTGCCAGCACCCTTCGAGTTGTGTCTGATGAGCAGTTCTTC	CASTLRVVSDEQFF
many	TRBJ2-3	NA	TRBV9	TGTGCCAGCAGCGTACGCGGGTTGGTTTCCACAGATACGCAGTATTTT	CASSVRGLVSTDTQYF
NA	TRBJ1-6	NA	TRBV20-1	TGCAGTGCTAGATCCCGGAGTGCCCTCCACTTT	CSARSRSALHF
few	TRBJ2-3	TRBD2	TRBV4-3	TGCGCCAGCAGCTCATCTAGCGGGGGGTTCGCAGATACGCAGTATTTT	CASSSSSGGFADTQYF
many	TRBJ1-5	NA	TRBV12-3/TRBV12-4	TGTGCCAGCAGGTTCAGTGGCCAGCCCCAGCATTTT	CASRFSGQPQHF
many	TRBJ2-7	TRBD2	TRBV28	TGTGCCAGCAGTTTGGGAGGGTTCGAGCAGTACTTC	CASSLGGFEQYF
many	TRBJ2-3	NA	TRBV20-1	TGCAGTGCTAGAGGATTATATAGCACAGATACGCAGTATTTT	CSARGLYSTDTQYF
NA	TRBJ2-7	NA	TRBV28	TGTGCCAGCAAAGGAGAATTAAGCTACGAGCAGTACTTC	CASKGELSYEQYF
NA	TRBJ1-2	NA	TRBV6-8	TGTGCCACCAATCAGGGGATTACTGGCTACACCTTC	CATNQGITGYTF
few	TRBJ1-4	NA	TRBV7-2	TGTGCCAGCAGCTCAAACAGGTGGAATAATGAAAAACTGTTTTTT	CASSSNRWNNEKLFF
NA	TRBJ2-1	TRBD1	TRBV28	TGTGCCAGCAGTTTCCCTTGGGGACAGGGGTACAATGAGCAGTTCTTC	CASSFPWGQGYNEQFF
NA	TRBJ1-6	NA	TRBV20-1	TGCAGTGCCACCCCCCTGGGGGGGGGGAGGACGAATTCACCCCTCCACTTT	CSATPLGGGRTNSPLHF
many	TRBJ1-5	NA	TRBV7-2	TGTGCCAGCAGCTTAGCGCTACGGAATCAGCCCCAGCATTTT	CASSLALRNQPQHF
many	TRBJ1-1	TRBD1	TRBV6-1	TGTGCCAGCACCACAGGGGGCACTGAAGCTTTCTTT	CASTTGGTEAFF
many	TRBJ2-5	TRBD2	TRBV28	TGTGCCAGCAGCCTCGGGACTAGCGGGAGCTGGGAGACCCAGTACTTC	CASSLGTSGSWETQYF
many	TRBJ1-5	TRBD1	TRBV7-2	TGTGCCAGCAGCTCCCCGAAGACAGGGCTCTCTGGGAATCAGCCCCAGCATTTT	CASSSPKTGLSGNQPQHF
few	TRBJ2-1	TRBD2	TRBV4-3	TGCGCCAGCAGCCAAACACCGGGACTAGCCTTACACAATGAGCAGTTCTTC	CASSQTPGLALHNEQFF
many	TRBJ1-5	NA	TRBV7-2	TGTGCCAGCAGCTTCCAGGCTAAGGGCTATCAGCCCCAGCATTTT	CASSFQAKGYQPQHF
few	TRBJ2-1	TRBD2	TRBV7-9	TGTGCCAGCAGCTTAGCGCCGAGCGGGAGCACTCGTCGGCATGAGCAGTTCTTC	CASSLAPSGSTRRHEQFF
many	TRBJ1-1	NA	TRBV7-2	TGTGCCAGCAGCTTGGGCACTGAAGCTTTCTTT	CASSLGTEAFF
many	TRBJ2-3	NA	TRBV7-2	TGTGCCAGCAGCTTAGGACAGGGATACGCGGGGGGAAGCACAGATACGCAGTATTTT	CASSLGQGYAGGSTDTQYF
few	TRBJ1-1	NA	TRBV7-2	TGTGCCAGCAGCTTAACCCACCCGAACACTGAAGCTTTCTTT	CASSLTHPNTEAFF
NA	TRBJ1-4	TRBD1	TRBV19	TGTGCCAGTAACTCCTGGTCCGGAACAGGGGGCGGTCAACTGTTTTTT	CASNSWSGTGGGQLFF
few	TRBJ2-3	TRBD2	TRBV12-3/TRBV12-4	TGTGCCAGCAGTTTTGCGGGGGTTAGCACAGATACGCAGTATTTT	CASSFAGVSTDTQYF
many	TRBJ2-7	NA	TRBV7-2	TGTGCCAGCAGCCCGAATACCTACGAGCAGTACTTC	CASSPNTYEQYF